This paragraph covers one TCR beta chain sequence. With V trimmed by 5 bases and J by 3 bases, 3 bases remained unmatched. The V gene's germline CDR1 is LGHDT and CDR2 YNNKEL (reference sequence). This CDR3 region has 13 residues. The sample is drawn from a study of blood T cell repertoires in COVID-19. As for the study in general: Some COVID-19 samples were acute and others convalescent; all came from the United States, Italy and Spain. Nucleic acid was either cDNA or gDNA, and it came from T cells, B-cell-depleted T cells, or PBMCs.

Original data processing: Amplification of reference gene primers provided the estimated nucleated cell counts. Clones were sequenced by immunoSEQ multiplex PCR, and TCRdb holds only the in-frame ones, with some missing. That table supplies the V and J calls and clone size; D and trimming were determined from the DNA. This table holds about 54,000 clones, 83% found once. The specimen sequenced was peripheral blood. The V and J genes are TRBV3-1 (or the pseudogene TRBV3-2) and TRBJ1-1; TRBD1 agrees at 7 bases. The clonotype was recovered from a human donor in a cohort sampled during active COVID-19. DNA of the CDR3: TGTGCCAGCAGCGCCGACAGGGACACTGAAGCTTTCTTT. Residues: CASSADRDTEAFF.